What follows are 20 T cell receptor beta chains derived from one specimen sequenced in a study of blood T cell repertoires in COVID-19. TCRdb's copy holds only in-frame clones and misses some; the assay was immunoSEQ multiplex PCR. Among about 180,000 clones listed, around 85% were seen once. Material: peripheral blood. The receptors come from a human donor with active or convalescent COVID-19. The donor label of this sample is uncertain.

The J gene is TRBJ2-7, the V gene TRBV6-5; the D gene is possibly TRBD2 (7 bases). CDR3 length: 15 amino acids. From germline, CDR1 is MNHEY and CDR2 SVGAGI. V was shortened by 6 bases and J by 3 bases, with 18 bases between the two germline ends. The CDR3 loop reads CASRGGGAALYEQYF. The CDR3 nucleotides read TGTGCCAGCAGGGGAGGGGGGGCTGCACTCTACGAGCAGTACTTC.

This clone showed up just a few times. The chain uses TRBV7-2 and TRBJ1-5; D not certain. Trimming took 2 bases from V and 1 from J, leaving 21 bases between them. CDR1 is SGHTA, CDR2 FQGNSA, per germline. CDR3 length: 19 residues. CDR3 coding DNA: TGTGCCAGCAGCTTAACTGGGCCACCAAGCCCACAGAGCAATCAGCCCCAGCATTTT. Protein sequence: CASSLTGPPSPQSNQPQHF.

The rearrangement joins TRBV7-6 to TRBJ2-2; no reliable D call. Deletions cut 2 bases from V and 0 bases from J, with 4 bases between. The germline gives CDR1 SGHVS, CDR2 FNYEAQ. CDR3 length: 14 amino acids. The CDR3 here is CASSLLTNTGELFF. CDR3 nucleotide sequence: TGTGCCAGCAGCTTATTAACGAACACCGGGGAGCTGTTTTTT.

This clone has a single count. This chain uses TRBV2 with TRBJ1-2, with D possibly being TRBD1 (6 bases). Trimming pared 3 bases from V and 8 bases from J, leaving 10 bases between. This CDR3 region has 12 residues. Looked up from germline, CDR1 is SNHLY and CDR2 is FYNNEI. CDR3 sequence reads: CASSEGAQGYTF. DNA of the CDR3: TGTGCCAGCAGTGAGGGGGCTCAAGGCTACACCTTC.

The genes are TRBV7-9 and TRBJ2-3; a weak D match, TRBD1 (6 bases). V gave up 3 bases and J gave up 6 bases, with 10 bases separating them. The CDR3 extends over 13 amino acids. Germline V gene data show CDR1 as SEHNR and CDR2 as FQNEAQ (reference sequence). CDR3 region: CASSLGAGDTQYF. In nucleotides, the CDR3 is TGTGCCAGCAGCTTGGGGGCGGGTGATACGCAGTATTTT.

Turning to this clone: At one of its ends the junction is not consistent with the germline gene, which may arise from a read error. The V and J genes are TRBV5-1 and TRBJ1-2; 8 positions agree with TRBD1. CDR3 length equals 17 residues. CDR1 SGHRS and CDR2 YFSETQ come from the germline V gene. The CDR3 DNA sequence: TGCGCCAGCAGCTCGCATACCTGGACAGGGAAGAATGGGGATTCCTCCTTC. Its protein is CASSSHTWTGKNGDSSF.

The chain couples TRBV2 to TRBJ2-4; tentatively, D is TRBD1 (7 bases). The CDR3 totals 15 residues. V lost 6 bases and J 15 bases, leaving 27 bases between the germline ends. Germline-derived CDR1 and CDR2 are SNHLY and FYNNEI. This chain's CDR3 is CASRIRLSVQGGGYF. The DNA of the CDR3 is TGTGCCAGCAGGATTAGGCTGAGTGTGCAGGGGGGCGGGTACTTC.

The chain is built from TRBV7-2 and TRBJ1-1; 7 bases align to TRBD1. Trimming cost V 1 base and J 7 bases; bases outside gene matches: 9. Germline V gene lookup returns CDR1 SGHTA and CDR2 FQGNSA. This CDR3 has 15 residues. Here the CDR3 reads CASSLGAGGEIEAFF. DNA of the CDR3: TGTGCCAGCAGCTTAGGGGCAGGGGGAGAGATTGAAGCTTTCTTT.

This CDR3 is CASSPGQGVSPLHF. The CDR3 DNA reads as TGTGCCAGCAGCCCGGGACAGGGAGTGTCACCCCTCCACTTT. V and J are TRBV28 and TRBJ1-6; 9 bases align to TRBD1. J lost 10 bases, V lost 6 bases, and 7 bases had no gene match. The germline V gene has CDR1 MDHEN and CDR2 SYDVKM. CDR3 length equals 14 residues.

V usage is TRBV28 and J usage is TRBJ1-5, with 11 bases fitting TRBD1. Germline loops: CDR1 MDHEN, CDR2 SYDVKM. With V trimmed by 5 bases and J by 5 bases, 11 bases remained unmatched. CDR3 size: 17 residues. This CDR3 reads CASSPPGQGVSHQPQHF. The CDR3 region has the DNA TGTGCCAGCAGTCCGCCGGGACAGGGGGTGTCACATCAGCCCCAGCATTTT.

The J gene is TRBJ2-7, the V gene TRBV5-1; a possible D gene is TRBD2 (5 bases). V dropped 0 bases and J dropped 2 bases, with 9 bases sitting between them. The CDR3 extends over 14 amino acids. Germline V gene lookup returns CDR1 SGHRS and CDR2 YFSETQ. For the CDR3, the DNA is TGCGCCAGCAGCTTGGACTTCGGGGCCTACGAGCAGTACTTC. Translated: CASSLDFGAYEQYF.

The gene calls are TRBV18 and TRBJ2-3, with TRBD1 matching over 8 bases. V shed 2 bases and J 1 base; nucleotides not matched to a gene: 5. The CDR3 spans 16 residues. Germline V gene data show CDR1 as KGHSH and CDR2 as LQKENI. The CDR3 loop is CASSPDRGRGTDTQYF. DNA for the CDR3: TGTGCCAGCTCACCAGACAGGGGTCGGGGCACAGATACGCAGTATTTT.

CDR3 nucleotides: TGCAGCGTTTCTAGCGCCTCGATCTCCTACGAGCAGTACTTC. Amino acid sequence: CSVSSASISYEQYF. This chain connects TRBV29-1 to TRBJ2-7; a possible D gene is TRBD2 (6 bases). Germline V gene lookup returns CDR1 SQVTM and CDR2 ANQGSEA. V lost 5 bases to trimming and J lost 0 bases, with 14 bases between them. The CDR3 has 14 amino acids.

This CDR3 reads CASRDSQETQYF. The CDR3 DNA is TGTGCCAGCCGGGACTCCCAAGAGACCCAGTACTTC. This chain connects TRBV3-1 (or the pseudogene TRBV3-2) to TRBJ2-5; a weak D match, TRBD2 (6 bases). The germline CDR1 and CDR2 sequences are LGHDT and YNNKEL (reference sequence). With 8 bases removed from V and 1 base from J, the gap between germline ends came to 8 bases. The CDR3 contains 12 residues.

The chain combines TRBV30 with TRBJ2-1; TRBD2 is a possible D gene (6 bases). With 0 bases removed from V and 7 bases from J, the gap between germline ends came to 19 bases. The germline gives CDR1 GTSNPN, CDR2 SVGIG (reference sequence). This CDR3 has 16 amino acids. The CDR3 region is CAWSVSGRGRLNEQFF. Written as DNA, the CDR3 is TGTGCCTGGAGTGTAAGTGGGCGGGGCCGGTTGAATGAGCAGTTCTTC.

The rearrangement links TRBV6-5 to TRBJ1-2; no reliable D call. CDR3 length: 15 amino acids. Deletions cut 0 bases from V and 6 bases from J, with 14 bases between. The V gene's germline CDR1 is MNHEY and CDR2 SVGAGI. The CDR3 region has the DNA TGTGCCAGCAGTTACTCGATGGGCCCCCTCGATGGCTACACCTTC. The encoded protein is CASSYSMGPLDGYTF.

Turning to this clone: Other DNA sequences in the same sample also yield this CDR3. The chain uses TRBV27 and TRBJ1-2, with 7 bases fitting TRBD1. The CDR3 consists of 14 residues. Germline CDR1 reads MNHEY; CDR2 reads SMNVEV (reference sequence). Germline trimming cut 0 bases from V and 7 bases from J; bases unmatched to any gene: 5. CDR3 coding DNA: TGTGCCAGCAGTTTATCGCGACAGGGCGGTGGCTACACCTTC. Translating it yields CASSLSRQGGGYTF.

The gene calls are TRBV6-5 and TRBJ1-1; the match to TRBD1 covers 7 bases. The CDR3 consists of 13 residues. Germline trimming cut 7 bases from V and 5 bases from J; bases unmatched to any gene: 7. The germline CDR1 and CDR2 sequences are MNHEY and SVGAGI. The CDR3 loop is CASTRQGRTEAFF. CDR3 nucleotide sequence: TGTGCCAGCACCCGACAGGGACGGACTGAAGCTTTCTTT.

The chain has TRBV7-2 and TRBJ1-2; 7 positions match TRBD1. The CDR3 extends over 16 amino acids. Germline lookup yields CDR1 SGHTA and CDR2 FQGNSA. V was clipped by 4 bases and J by 2 bases; unmatched bases: 10. As DNA, the CDR3 is TGTGCCAGCAGCTCATACCAGACAGGGAGGAACTATGGCTACACCTTC. Translated: CASSSYQTGRNYGYTF. Combining the CDR3 with reference TRBV7-2 and TRBJ1-2 gives the whole variable domain GAGVSQSPSNKVTEKGKDVELRCDPISGHTALYWYRQSLGQGLEFLIYFQGNSAPDKSGLPSDRFSAERTGGSVSTLTIQRTQQEDSAVYLCASSSYQTGRNYGYTFGSGTRLTVV.

The gene calls are TRBV6-1 and TRBJ1-2; TRBD1 is a possible D gene (6 bases). The CDR3 totals 15 residues. Trimming took off 2 bases at V and 2 bases at J, with 12 bases between the two ends. CDR1 is MNHNS, CDR2 SASEGT, per germline. CDR3 protein: CASSEYQGKNYGYTF. Written as DNA, the CDR3 is TGTGCCAGCAGTGAATATCAGGGGAAAAACTATGGCTACACCTTC.